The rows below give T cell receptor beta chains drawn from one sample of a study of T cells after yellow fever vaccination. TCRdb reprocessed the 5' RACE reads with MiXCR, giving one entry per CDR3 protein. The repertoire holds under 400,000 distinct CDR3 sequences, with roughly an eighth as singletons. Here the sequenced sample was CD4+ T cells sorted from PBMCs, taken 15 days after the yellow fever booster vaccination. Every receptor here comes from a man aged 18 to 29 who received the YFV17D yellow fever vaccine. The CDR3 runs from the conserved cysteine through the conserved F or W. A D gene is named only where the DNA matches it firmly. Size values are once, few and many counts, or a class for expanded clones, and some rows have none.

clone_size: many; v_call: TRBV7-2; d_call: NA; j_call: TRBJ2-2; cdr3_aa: CASSWLGPGELFF; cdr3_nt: TGTGCCAGCAGCTGGCTAGGTCCCGGGGAGCTGTTTTTT
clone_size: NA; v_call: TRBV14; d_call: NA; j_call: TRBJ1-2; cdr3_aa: CASSQDYGRDGYTF; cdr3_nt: TGTGCCAGCAGCCAAGATTACGGCAGAGATGGCTACACCTTC
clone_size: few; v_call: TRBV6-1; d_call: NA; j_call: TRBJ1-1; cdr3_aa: CASRRGVNTEAFF; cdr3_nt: TGTGCCAGCAGGAGAGGAGTGAACACTGAAGCTTTCTTT
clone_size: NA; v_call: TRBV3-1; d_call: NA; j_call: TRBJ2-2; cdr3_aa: CASSQAGLRRTGELFF; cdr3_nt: TGTGCCAGCAGCCAAGCAGGCCTCCGACGGACCGGGGAGCTGTTTTTT
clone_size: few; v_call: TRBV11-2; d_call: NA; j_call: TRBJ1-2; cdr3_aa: CASSPGTPNYGYTF; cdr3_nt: TGTGCCAGCAGCCCCGGGACCCCAAACTATGGCTACACCTTC
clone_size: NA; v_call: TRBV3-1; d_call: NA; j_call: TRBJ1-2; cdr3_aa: CASSQGGEAVANYGYTF; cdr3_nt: TGTGCCAGCAGCCAAGGGGGGGAGGCCGTTGCTAACTATGGCTACACCTTC
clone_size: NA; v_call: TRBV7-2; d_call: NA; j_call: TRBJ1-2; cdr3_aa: CASSPRDGSYGYTF; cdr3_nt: TGTGCCAGCAGCCCCCGGGACGGGTCCTATGGCTACACCTTC
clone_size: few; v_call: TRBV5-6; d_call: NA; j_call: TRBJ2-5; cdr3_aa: CASRPPLQETQYF; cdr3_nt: TGTGCCAGCAGGCCCCCGCTCCAAGAGACCCAGTACTTC
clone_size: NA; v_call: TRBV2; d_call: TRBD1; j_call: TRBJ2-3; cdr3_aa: CASGQGITDTQYF; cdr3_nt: TGTGCCAGCGGACAGGGAATAACAGATACGCAGTATTTT
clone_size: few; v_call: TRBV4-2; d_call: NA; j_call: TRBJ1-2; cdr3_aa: CASSQDLGVRYGYTF; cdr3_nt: TGTGCCAGCAGCCAAGATCTGGGAGTTAGGTATGGCTACACCTTC
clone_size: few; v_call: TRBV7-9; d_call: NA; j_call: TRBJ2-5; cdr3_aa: CASSSQPETQYF; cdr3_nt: TGTGCCAGCAGCTCTCAGCCAGAGACCCAGTACTTC
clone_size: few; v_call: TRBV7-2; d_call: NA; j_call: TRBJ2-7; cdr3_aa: CASSSLGEQYF; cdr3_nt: TGTGCCAGCAGCTCCCTAGGCGAGCAGTACTTC
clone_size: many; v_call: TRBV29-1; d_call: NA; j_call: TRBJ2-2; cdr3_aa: CSVRDMFTGELFF; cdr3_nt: TGCAGCGTCCGGGACATGTTCACCGGGGAGCTGTTTTTT
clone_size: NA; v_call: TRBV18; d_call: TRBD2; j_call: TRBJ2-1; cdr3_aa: CASSPRLAGGYNEQFF; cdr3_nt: TGTGCCAGCTCACCGAGACTAGCGGGGGGTTACAATGAGCAGTTCTTC
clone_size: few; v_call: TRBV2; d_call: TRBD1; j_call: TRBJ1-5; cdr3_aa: CASSDRTGEEPQHF; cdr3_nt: TGTGCCAGCAGTGATAGGACAGGGGAAGAGCCCCAGCATTTT
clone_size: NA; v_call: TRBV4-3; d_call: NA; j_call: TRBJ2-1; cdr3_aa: CASSQGQTWGQFF; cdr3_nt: TGCGCCAGCAGCCAAGGACAGACTTGGGGGCAGTTCTTC
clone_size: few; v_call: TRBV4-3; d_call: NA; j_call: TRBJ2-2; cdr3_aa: CASSQDWLAAPTGELFF; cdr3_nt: TGCGCCAGCAGCCAAGATTGGTTAGCGGCCCCCACCGGGGAGCTGTTTTTT
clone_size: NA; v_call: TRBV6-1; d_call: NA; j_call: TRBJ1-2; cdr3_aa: CASSEAPGGGGYTF; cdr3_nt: TGTGCCAGCAGTGAAGCGCCCGGGGGCGGAGGCTACACCTTC
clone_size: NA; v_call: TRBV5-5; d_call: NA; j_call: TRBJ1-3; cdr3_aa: CASSSTGADTIYF; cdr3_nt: TGTGCCAGCAGCTCGACGGGGGCGGACACCATATATTTT
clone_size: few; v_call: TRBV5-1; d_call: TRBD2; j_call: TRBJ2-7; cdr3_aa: CASSAGDKGGGSDEQYF; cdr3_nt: TGCGCCAGCAGCGCGGGGGATAAAGGCGGGGGTTCGGACGAGCAGTACTTC
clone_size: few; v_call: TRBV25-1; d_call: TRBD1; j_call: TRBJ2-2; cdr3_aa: CASSPRTGGTGELFF; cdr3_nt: TGTGCCAGCAGTCCTCGGACAGGGGGGACCGGGGAGCTGTTTTTT
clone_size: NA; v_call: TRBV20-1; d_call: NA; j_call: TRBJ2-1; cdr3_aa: CSARERLHNEQFF; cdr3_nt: TGCAGTGCTAGAGAAAGACTGCACAATGAGCAGTTCTTC
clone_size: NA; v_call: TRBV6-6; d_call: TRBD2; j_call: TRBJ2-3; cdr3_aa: CASGREDTQYF; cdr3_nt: TGTGCCAGCGGGAGGGAAGATACGCAGTATTTT
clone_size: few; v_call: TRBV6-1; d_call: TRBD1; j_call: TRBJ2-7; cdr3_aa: CASSRQGDYEQYF; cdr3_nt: TGTGCCAGCAGCAGACAGGGGGACTACGAGCAGTACTTC
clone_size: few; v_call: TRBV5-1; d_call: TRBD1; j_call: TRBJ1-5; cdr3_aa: CASSPQTRDRGQPQHF; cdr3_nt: TGCGCCAGCAGCCCCCAAACCCGGGACAGGGGTCAGCCCCAGCATTTT
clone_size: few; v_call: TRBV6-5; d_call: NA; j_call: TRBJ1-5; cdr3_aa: CASSRDRFSNQPQHF; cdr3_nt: TGTGCCAGCAGTCGCGACAGGTTTTCGAATCAGCCCCAGCATTTT
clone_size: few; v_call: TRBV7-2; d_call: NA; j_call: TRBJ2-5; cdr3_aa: CASSPFYGRETQYF; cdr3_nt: TGTGCCAGCAGCCCGTTCTACGGGCGAGAGACCCAGTACTTC
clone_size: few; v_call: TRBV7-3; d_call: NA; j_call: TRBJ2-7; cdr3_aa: CASSFNSGASYEQYF; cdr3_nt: TGTGCCAGCAGCTTCAATTCCGGGGCTTCCTACGAGCAGTACTTC
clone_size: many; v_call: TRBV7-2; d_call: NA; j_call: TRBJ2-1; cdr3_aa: CASSSSSWNEQFF; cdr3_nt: TGTGCCAGCAGCTCCTCTAGCTGGAATGAGCAGTTCTTC
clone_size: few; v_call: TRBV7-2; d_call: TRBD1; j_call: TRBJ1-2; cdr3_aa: CASSFGTAKSNYGYTF; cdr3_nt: TGTGCCAGCAGCTTCGGGACAGCTAAATCTAACTATGGCTACACCTTC
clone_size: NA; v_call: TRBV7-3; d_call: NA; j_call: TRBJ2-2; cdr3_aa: CASSLRSAANTGELFF; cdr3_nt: TGTGCCAGCAGCTTACGCTCAGCGGCAAACACCGGGGAGCTGTTTTTT
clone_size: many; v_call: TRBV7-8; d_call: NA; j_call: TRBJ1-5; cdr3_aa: CASSFRGNQPQHF; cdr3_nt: TGTGCCAGCAGCTTCCGGGGGAATCAGCCCCAGCATTTT
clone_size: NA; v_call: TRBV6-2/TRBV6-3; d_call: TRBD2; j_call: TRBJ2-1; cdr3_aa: CASSYSPAGGPSNEQFF; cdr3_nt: TGTGCCAGCAGTTACTCGCCAGCGGGGGGCCCCTCCAATGAGCAGTTCTTC
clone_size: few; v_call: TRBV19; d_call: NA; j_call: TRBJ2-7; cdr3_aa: CASSMTGTSYEQYF; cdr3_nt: TGTGCCAGTAGTATGACGGGGACCTCCTACGAGCAGTACTTC
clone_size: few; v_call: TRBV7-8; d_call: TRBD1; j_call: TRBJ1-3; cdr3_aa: CASSLVTGRGTIYF; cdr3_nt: TGTGCCAGCAGCTTAGTGACAGGGCGAGGCACCATATATTTT